This T cell receptor (beta chain) was sequenced during a study of beta chain features in type 1 diabetes. Study-wide results and limits: Moderate but significant shortening of TCRB CDR3s was recorded in all four CD4+ subsets from Type 1 diabetes patients.

Every bit of the isolated RNA underwent reverse transcription, so sequencing read expressed TCRB transcripts. Measured with immunoSEQ multiplex PCR; TCRdb has only the in-frame clones, and not every one. This table holds some 240,000 clones, approximately 10% found once. This clone appeared a single time. The antigen remains unidentified. Sample: central memory CD4+ T cells from blood. The receptor was isolated from a man younger than 35 in good health.

As DNA, the CDR3 is TGTGCCACCCGAAGGGGCTTTTTTGAAAAACTGTTTTTT. Its protein product is CATRRGFFEKLFF. V is TRBV15 and J is TRBJ1-4, with D maybe TRBD1 (5 bases). Germline values: CDR1 LNHNV, CDR2 YYDKDF (reference sequence). This CDR3 is 13 amino acids long. Trimming left V 8 bases short and J 7 bases short, with 14 bases between.